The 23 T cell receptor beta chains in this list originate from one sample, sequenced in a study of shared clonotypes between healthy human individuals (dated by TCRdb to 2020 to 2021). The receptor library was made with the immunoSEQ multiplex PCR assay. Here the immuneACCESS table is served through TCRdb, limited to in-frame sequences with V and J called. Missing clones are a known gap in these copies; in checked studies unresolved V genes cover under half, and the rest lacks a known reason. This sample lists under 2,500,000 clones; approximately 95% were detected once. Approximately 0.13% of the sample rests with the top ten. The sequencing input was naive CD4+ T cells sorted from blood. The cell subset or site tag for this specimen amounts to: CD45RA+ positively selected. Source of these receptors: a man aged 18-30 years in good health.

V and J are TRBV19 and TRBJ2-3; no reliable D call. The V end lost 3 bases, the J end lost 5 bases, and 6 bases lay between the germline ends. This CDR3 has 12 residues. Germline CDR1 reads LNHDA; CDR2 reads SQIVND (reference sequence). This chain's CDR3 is CASSIPLDTQYF. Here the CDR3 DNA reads TGTGCCAGTAGTATTCCTTTAGATACGCAGTATTTT.

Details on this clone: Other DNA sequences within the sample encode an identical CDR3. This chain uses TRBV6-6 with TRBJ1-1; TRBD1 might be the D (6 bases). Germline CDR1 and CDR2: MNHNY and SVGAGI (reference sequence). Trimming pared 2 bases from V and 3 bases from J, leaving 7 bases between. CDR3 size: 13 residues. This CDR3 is CASSYAGDTEAFF. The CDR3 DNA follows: TGTGCCAGCAGTTACGCAGGGGACACTGAAGCTTTCTTT.

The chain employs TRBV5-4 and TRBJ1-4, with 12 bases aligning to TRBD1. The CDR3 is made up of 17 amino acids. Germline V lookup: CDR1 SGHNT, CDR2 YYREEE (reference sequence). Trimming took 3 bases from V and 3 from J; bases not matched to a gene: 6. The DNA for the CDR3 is TGTGCCAGCAGCTCGGGACAGGGGGCGGCAGCTAATGAAAAACTGTTTTTT. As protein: CASSSGQGAAANEKLFF.

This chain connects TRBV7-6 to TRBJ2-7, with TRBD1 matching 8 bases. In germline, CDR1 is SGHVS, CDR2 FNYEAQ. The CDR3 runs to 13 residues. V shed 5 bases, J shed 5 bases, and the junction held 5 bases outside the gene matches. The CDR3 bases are TGTGCCAGCAGCCGGACAGGGAATAACGAGCAGTACTTC. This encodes CASSRTGNNEQYF.

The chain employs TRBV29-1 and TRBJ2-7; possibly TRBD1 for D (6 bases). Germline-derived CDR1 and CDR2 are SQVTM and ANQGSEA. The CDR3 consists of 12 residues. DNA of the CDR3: TGCAGTGCCCGGGACAACCCCTACGAGCAGTACTTC. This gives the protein CSARDNPYEQYF.

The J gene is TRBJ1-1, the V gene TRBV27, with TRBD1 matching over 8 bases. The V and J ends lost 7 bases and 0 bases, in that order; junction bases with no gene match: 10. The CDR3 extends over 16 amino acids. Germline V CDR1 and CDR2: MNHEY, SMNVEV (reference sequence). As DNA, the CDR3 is TGTGCCAGCAACAAGGGACAGGCCCAAATGAACACTGAAGCTTTCTTT. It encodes CASNKGQAQMNTEAFF.

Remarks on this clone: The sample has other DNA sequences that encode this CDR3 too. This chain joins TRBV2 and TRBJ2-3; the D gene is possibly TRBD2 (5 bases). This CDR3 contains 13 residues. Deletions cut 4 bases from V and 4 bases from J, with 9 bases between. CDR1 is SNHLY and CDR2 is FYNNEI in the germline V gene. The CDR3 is CASSGSLADTQYF. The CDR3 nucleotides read TGTGCCAGCAGTGGCTCACTAGCAGATACGCAGTATTTT.

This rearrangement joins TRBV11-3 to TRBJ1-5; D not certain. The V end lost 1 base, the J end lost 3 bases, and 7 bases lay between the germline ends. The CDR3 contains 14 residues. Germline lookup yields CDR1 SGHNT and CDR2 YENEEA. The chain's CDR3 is CASSLVSLNQPQHF. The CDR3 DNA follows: TGTGCCAGCAGCTTAGTGTCCCTCAATCAGCCCCAGCATTTT.

The CDR3 DNA follows: TGTGCCAGCAAACTCTTTTGGGGGCAGGGAGATACGCAGTATTTT. The encoded protein is CASKLFWGQGDTQYF. The genes are TRBV7-2 and TRBJ2-3; D might be TRBD1 (6 bases). Germline CDR1 reads SGHTA; CDR2 reads FQGNSA. The V end was cut by 7 bases, the J end by 5 bases, with 19 bases between. The CDR3 spans 15 residues.

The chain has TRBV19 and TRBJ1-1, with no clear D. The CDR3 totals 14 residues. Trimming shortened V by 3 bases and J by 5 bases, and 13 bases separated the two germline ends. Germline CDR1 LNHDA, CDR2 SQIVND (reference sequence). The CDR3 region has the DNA TGTGCCAGTAGTATGTATCGGTGGGAGACTGAAGCTTTCTTT. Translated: CASSMYRWETEAFF.

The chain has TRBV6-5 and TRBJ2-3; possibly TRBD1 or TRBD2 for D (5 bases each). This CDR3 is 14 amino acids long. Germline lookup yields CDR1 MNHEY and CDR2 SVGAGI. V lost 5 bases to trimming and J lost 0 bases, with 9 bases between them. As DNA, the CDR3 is TGTGCCAGCAGTAGCCGGGACAGCACAGATACGCAGTATTTT. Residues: CASSSRDSTDTQYF.

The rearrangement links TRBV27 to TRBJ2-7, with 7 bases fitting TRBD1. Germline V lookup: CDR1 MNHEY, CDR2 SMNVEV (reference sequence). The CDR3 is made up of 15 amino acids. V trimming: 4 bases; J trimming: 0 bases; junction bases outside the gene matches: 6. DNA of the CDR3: TGTGCCAGCAGTTCCGGACAGGCTCTCTCCTACGAGCAGTACTTC. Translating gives CASSSGQALSYEQYF.

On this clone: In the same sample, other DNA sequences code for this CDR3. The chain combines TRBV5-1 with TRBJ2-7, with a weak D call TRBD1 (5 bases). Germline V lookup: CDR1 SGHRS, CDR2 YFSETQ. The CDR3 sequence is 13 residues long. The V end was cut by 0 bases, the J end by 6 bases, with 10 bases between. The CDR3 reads CASSLAGLSEQYF. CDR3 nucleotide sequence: TGCGCCAGCAGCTTGGCAGGGTTAAGCGAGCAGTACTTC.

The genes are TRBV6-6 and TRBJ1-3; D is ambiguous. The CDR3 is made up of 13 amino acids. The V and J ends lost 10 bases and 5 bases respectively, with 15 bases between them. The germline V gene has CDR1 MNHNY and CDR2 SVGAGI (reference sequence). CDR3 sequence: CATRAEVRNTIYF. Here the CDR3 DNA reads TGTGCCACCCGGGCGGAAGTCCGAAACACCATATATTTT.

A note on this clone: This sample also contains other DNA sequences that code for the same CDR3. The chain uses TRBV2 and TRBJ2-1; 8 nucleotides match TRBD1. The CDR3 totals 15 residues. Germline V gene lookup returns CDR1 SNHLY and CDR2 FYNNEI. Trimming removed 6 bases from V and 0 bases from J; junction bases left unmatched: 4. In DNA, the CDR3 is TGTGCCAGCAGGGGAGACAGGGGCTCCTACAATGAGCAGTTCTTC. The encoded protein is CASRGDRGSYNEQFF.

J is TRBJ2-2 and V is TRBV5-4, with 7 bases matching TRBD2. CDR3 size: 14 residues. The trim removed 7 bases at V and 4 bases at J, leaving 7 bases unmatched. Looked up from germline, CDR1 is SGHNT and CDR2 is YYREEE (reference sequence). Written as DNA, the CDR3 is TGTGCCAGCTCCCCGAGCGGGATCACCGGGGAGCTGTTTTTT. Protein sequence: CASSPSGITGELFF.

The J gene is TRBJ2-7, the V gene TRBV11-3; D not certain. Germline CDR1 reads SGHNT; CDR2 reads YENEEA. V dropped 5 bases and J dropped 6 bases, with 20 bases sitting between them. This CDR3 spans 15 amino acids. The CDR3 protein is CASSPKLQTELEQYF. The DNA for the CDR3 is TGTGCCAGCAGCCCCAAGCTGCAAACAGAACTCGAGCAGTACTTC.

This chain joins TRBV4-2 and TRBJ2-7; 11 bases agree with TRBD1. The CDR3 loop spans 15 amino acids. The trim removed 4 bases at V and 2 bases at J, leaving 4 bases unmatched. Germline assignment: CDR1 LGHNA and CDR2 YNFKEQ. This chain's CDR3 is CASSPRDRGTYEQYF. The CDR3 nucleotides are TGTGCCAGCAGCCCACGGGACAGGGGGACCTACGAGCAGTACTTC.

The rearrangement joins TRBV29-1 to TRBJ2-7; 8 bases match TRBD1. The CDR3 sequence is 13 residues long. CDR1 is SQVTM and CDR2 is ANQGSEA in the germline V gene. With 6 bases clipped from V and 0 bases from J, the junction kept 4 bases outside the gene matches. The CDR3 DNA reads TGCAGCGTCCTGGACAGGGCCTCCTACGAGCAGTACTTC. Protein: CSVLDRASYEQYF.

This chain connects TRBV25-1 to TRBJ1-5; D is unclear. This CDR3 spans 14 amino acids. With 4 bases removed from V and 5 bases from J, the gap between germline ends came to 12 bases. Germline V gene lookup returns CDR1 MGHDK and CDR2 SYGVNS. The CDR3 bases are TGTGCCAGCAGTGGGACGGAGAGTTATCAGCCCCAGCATTTT. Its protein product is CASSGTESYQPQHF. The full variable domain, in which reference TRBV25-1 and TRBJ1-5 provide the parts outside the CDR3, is EADIYQTPRYLVIGTGKKITLECSQTMGHDKMYWYQQDPGMELHLIHYSYGVNSTEKGDLSSESTVSRIRTEHFPLTLESARPSHTSQYLCASSGTESYQPQHFGDGTRLSIL.

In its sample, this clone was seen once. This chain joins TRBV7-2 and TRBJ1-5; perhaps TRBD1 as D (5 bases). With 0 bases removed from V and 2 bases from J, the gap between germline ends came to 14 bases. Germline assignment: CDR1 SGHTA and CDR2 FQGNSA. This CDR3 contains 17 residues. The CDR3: CASSLARDGVRNQPQHF. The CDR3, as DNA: TGTGCCAGCAGCTTAGCTCGGGACGGAGTACGCAATCAGCCCCAGCATTTT.

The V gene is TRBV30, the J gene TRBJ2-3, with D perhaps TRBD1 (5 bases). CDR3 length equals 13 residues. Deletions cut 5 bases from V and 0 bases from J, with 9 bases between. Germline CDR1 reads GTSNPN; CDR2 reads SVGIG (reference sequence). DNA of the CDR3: TGTGCCTGGGAAGGGGTTAGCACAGATACGCAGTATTTT. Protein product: CAWEGVSTDTQYF.

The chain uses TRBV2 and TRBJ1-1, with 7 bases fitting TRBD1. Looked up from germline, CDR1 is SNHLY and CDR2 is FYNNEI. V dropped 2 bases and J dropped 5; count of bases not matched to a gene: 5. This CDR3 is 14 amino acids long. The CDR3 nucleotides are TGTGCCAGCAGTGAACACAGGGGTCGGACTGAAGCTTTCTTT. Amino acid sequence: CASSEHRGRTEAFF.